This record looks at one T cell receptor beta chain sequence and its context. The data were taken from a study of blood T cell repertoires in COVID-19. Study-level background: PBMCs, B-cell-depleted T cells, or T cells were the source of the cDNA or gDNA that made up the material.

Only in-frame clones appear in the TCRdb table, and some are missing; sequencing was by immunoSEQ multiplex PCR. The data show tens of thousands of clones, about nine tenths seen once. The CDR3 covers 14 residues. V was clipped by 3 bases and J by 0 bases, with 8 bases between them. Per the germline V gene, CDR1 is SGHAT and CDR2 is FQDESV (reference sequence). The chain joins TRBV11-1 to TRBJ1-2; TRBD1 might be the D (5 bases). This receptor was taken from a woman aged 70-85 years with acute or convalescent COVID-19. Sequenced: peripheral blood. CDR3 sequence (DNA): TGTGCCAGCAGCTTTTACAGGACTAACTATGGCTACACCTTC. Translated, it gives CASSFYRTNYGYTF.